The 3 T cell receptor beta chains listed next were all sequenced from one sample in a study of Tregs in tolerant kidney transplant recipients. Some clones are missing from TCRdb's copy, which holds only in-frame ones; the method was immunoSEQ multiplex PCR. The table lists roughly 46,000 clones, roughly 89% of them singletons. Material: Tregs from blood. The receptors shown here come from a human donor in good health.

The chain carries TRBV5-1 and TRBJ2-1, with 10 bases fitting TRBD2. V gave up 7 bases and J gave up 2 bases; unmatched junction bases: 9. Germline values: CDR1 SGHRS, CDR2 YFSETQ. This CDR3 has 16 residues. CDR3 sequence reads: CASAFLGLAAYNEQFF. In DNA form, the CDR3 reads TGCGCCAGCGCTTTCCTCGGACTAGCGGCCTACAATGAGCAGTTCTTC. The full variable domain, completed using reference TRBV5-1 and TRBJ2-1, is KAGVTQTPRYLIKTRGQQVTLSCSPISGHRSVSWYQQTPGQGLQFLFEYFSETQRNKGNFPGRFSGRQFSNSRSEMNVSTLELGDSALYLCASAFLGLAAYNEQFFGPGTRLTVL.

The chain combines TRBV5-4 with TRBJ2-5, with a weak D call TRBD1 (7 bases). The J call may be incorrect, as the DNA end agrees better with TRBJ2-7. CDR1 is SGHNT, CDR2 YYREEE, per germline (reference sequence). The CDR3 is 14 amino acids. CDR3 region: CASSPQGGSYEQYF. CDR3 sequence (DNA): TGTGCCAGCAGCCCCCAGGGGGGCTCCTACGAGCAGTACTTC.

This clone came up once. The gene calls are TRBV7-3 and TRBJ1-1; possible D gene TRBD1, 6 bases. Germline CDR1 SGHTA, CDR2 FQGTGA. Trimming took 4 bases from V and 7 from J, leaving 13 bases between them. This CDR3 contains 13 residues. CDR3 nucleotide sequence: TGTGCCAGCAGCTCTTACAGGGCCGATGAAGCTTTCTTT. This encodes CASSSYRADEAFF.